These 21 T cell receptor beta chains share one sample of origin, sequenced in a study of T cells in Graves' hyperthyroidism and ophthalmopathy. Researchers took RNA transcripts and amplified the TCR beta CDR3 regions from them. HTBI primers were the set used in a first-round RT-PCR of the TCR CDR3. TCRdb re-called the multiplex PCR reads through MiXCR, storing one row per CDR3 protein. Of some 140,000 distinct CDR3 sequences listed, around 20% are singletons. The specimen sequenced was blood. The receptors come from a woman aged 50 to 60 with Graves' hyperthyroidism that later progressed to Graves' ophthalmopathy.

The chain carries TRBV20-1 and TRBJ1-6; no clear D. Trimming shortened V by 0 bases and J by 0 bases, and 9 bases separated the two germline ends. Germline values: CDR1 DFQATT, CDR2 SNEGSKA (reference sequence). This CDR3 is 16 amino acids long. The CDR3 nucleotides read TGCAGTGCTAGAGATATGAGGAGCTCCTATAATTCACCCCTCCACTTT. This gives the protein CSARDMRSSYNSPLHF.

J is TRBJ2-6 and V is TRBV11-2; D possibly corresponds to TRBD2 (5 bases). Between the trimmed V and J ends, which lost 1 base and 2 bases, there was a span of 9 bases. CDR3 length: 16 residues. Germline CDR1 is SGHAT and CDR2 is FQNNGV. As DNA, the CDR3 is TGTGCCAGCAGCTTAGTGAGGGTAGCTGGGGCCAACGTCCTGACTTTC. The encoded protein is CASSLVRVAGANVLTF.

This clonotype showed up just a few times. This sequence joins TRBV7-8 and TRBJ2-7; TRBD1 agrees at 7 bases. Trimming removed 5 bases from V and 6 bases from J; junction bases left unmatched: 4. Germline assignment: CDR1 SGHVS and CDR2 FQNEAQ. The CDR3 has 12 amino acids. The CDR3 loop reads CASSDRAGEQYF. DNA for the CDR3: TGTGCCAGCAGCGACAGGGCAGGCGAGCAGTACTTC.

This clonotype has at least ten counts. The J gene is TRBJ2-1, the V gene TRBV24-1, with D maybe TRBD2 (6 bases). Trimming shortened V by 4 bases and J by 5 bases, and 14 bases separated the two germline ends. Per germline, CDR1 KGHDR and CDR2 SFDVKD. This CDR3 has 15 amino acids. The CDR3 sequence: CATSDPGPGDNEQFF. As DNA, the CDR3 is TGTGCCACCAGTGACCCAGGACCGGGAGACAATGAGCAGTTCTTC.

This clonotype was observed many times. This sequence joins TRBV28 and TRBJ1-1; D ambiguous. The CDR3 loop spans 12 amino acids. Germline V gene data show CDR1 as MDHEN and CDR2 as SYDVKM. Trimming pared 6 bases from V and 4 bases from J, leaving 9 bases between. CDR3 sequence reads: CASSSRVTEAFF. In nucleotides, the CDR3 is TGTGCCAGCAGCAGCAGAGTCACTGAAGCTTTCTTT.

This clonotype has at least ten counts. The chain uses TRBV11-2 and TRBJ2-7; TRBD2 might be the D (5 bases). The CDR3 runs to 16 residues. V was cut by 1 base and J by 3 bases, with 16 bases left in between. In germline, CDR1 is SGHAT, CDR2 FQNNGV. The CDR3 sequence is CASSLAGGRSLYEQYF. CDR3 DNA sequence: TGTGCCAGCAGCTTAGCTGGAGGCAGATCCCTCTACGAGCAGTACTTC.

This chain connects TRBV27 to TRBJ2-7; TRBD2 matches 13 bases. The CDR3 spans 16 residues. Germline V gives CDR1 MNHEY, CDR2 SMNVEV (reference sequence). The V and J ends lost 5 bases and 1 base, in that order; junction bases with no gene match: 5. The CDR3 coding sequence is TGTGCCAGCAGTACCCGGACTAGCGGGAGATCCTACGAGCAGTACTTC. It translates to CASSTRTSGRSYEQYF.

The CDR3 DNA sequence: TGCGCCAGCAGCCAAGAAGACCTTTATGGCTACACCTTC. This codes for CASSQEDLYGYTF. V is TRBV4-1 and J is TRBJ1-2; D is undetermined. V lost 0 bases to trimming and J lost 5 bases, with 7 bases between them. The CDR3 extends over 13 amino acids. Germline lookup yields CDR1 MGHRA and CDR2 YSYEKL.

This clonotype was recorded a few times. V gene TRBV9 combines with J gene TRBJ1-6, with TRBD1 as a possible D gene (5 bases). CDR1 is SGDLS and CDR2 is YYNGEE in the germline V gene. Trimming took off 2 bases at V and 6 bases at J, with 15 bases between the two ends. This CDR3 contains 16 residues. The CDR3 loop is CASSVTQDPRNSPLHF. For the CDR3, the DNA is TGTGCCAGCAGCGTGACACAGGATCCGCGTAATTCACCCCTCCACTTT.

The genes are TRBV29-1 and TRBJ2-2, with D possibly called TRBD1 or TRBD2 (5 bases each). The CDR3 contains 13 residues. Germline lookup yields CDR1 SQVTM and CDR2 ANQGSEA. V lost 4 bases and J lost 7, with 13 bases in between. Here the CDR3 reads CSVGGTKDGELFF. The CDR3 DNA sequence: TGCAGCGTTGGGGGGACGAAGGACGGGGAGCTGTTTTTT.

The chain couples TRBV12-3 or TRBV12-4 to TRBJ1-1; 9 bases map to TRBD1. CDR3 length: 14 residues. With V trimmed by 7 bases and J by 1 base, 4 bases remained unmatched. CDR3: CASKRTGANTEAFF. Written as DNA, the CDR3 is TGTGCCAGCAAAAGGACAGGGGCGAACACTGAAGCTTTCTTT.

The chain recombines TRBV19 with TRBJ1-1; the match to TRBD1 covers 7 bases. Germline-derived CDR1 and CDR2 are LNHDA and SQIVND (reference sequence). The V segment lost 5 bases and the J segment 3 bases; nucleotides outside the gene matches: 9. The CDR3 is 15 amino acids. The CDR3 DNA is TGTGCCAGTAGTTCTGACAGGGCGAGGCACACTGAAGCTTTCTTT. Translated: CASSSDRARHTEAFF.

The chain employs TRBV15 and TRBJ2-1, with 7 bases matching TRBD2. CDR1 and CDR2 (germline): LNHNV, YYDKDF (reference sequence). Unmatched junction bases numbered 6, after V lost 0 bases and J lost 4 bases. CDR3 length: 16 amino acids. The CDR3 here is CATSRDRASGYNEQFF. CDR3 nucleotide sequence: TGTGCCACCAGCAGAGATCGGGCTAGCGGTTACAATGAGCAGTTCTTC.

This clonotype has a count of ten or more. The genes are TRBV7-8 and TRBJ2-7; 7 nucleotides match TRBD2. CDR1 and CDR2 (germline): SGHVS, FQNEAQ. The length of the CDR3 is 13 residues. Trimming cost V 5 bases and J 3 bases; bases outside gene matches: 4. Written as DNA, the CDR3 is TGTGCCAGCAGCCTAGTAGCGGGCTACGAGCAGTACTTC. Translation: CASSLVAGYEQYF.

Ten or more counts support this clonotype. The rearrangement links TRBV30 to TRBJ1-1; D gene uncertain. The ends were cut back, 1 base at V and 8 bases at J, with 8 bases in the middle. The CDR3 length is 11 residues. Germline V CDR1 and CDR2: GTSNPN, SVGIG (reference sequence). The chain's CDR3 is CAWSGALEAFF. CDR3 DNA: TGTGCCTGGAGTGGGGCGCTAGAAGCTTTCTTT.

In its sample, this clonotype was seen many times. The chain employs TRBV19 and TRBJ1-5; 9 bases are shared with TRBD1. Trimming took 5 bases from V and 1 from J; bases not matched to a gene: 6. This CDR3 is built from 16 residues. CDR1 and CDR2 (germline): LNHDA, SQIVND (reference sequence). CDR3 sequence reads: CASSPKDRGSNQPQHF. Written as DNA, the CDR3 is TGTGCCAGTAGTCCAAAGGACAGGGGAAGCAATCAGCCCCAGCATTTT. Combining the CDR3 with reference TRBV19 and TRBJ1-5 gives the whole variable domain DGGITQSPKYLFRKEGQNVTLSCEQNLNHDAMYWYRQDPGQGLRLIYYSQIVNDFQKGDIAEGYSVSREKKESFPLTVTSAQKNPTAFYLCASSPKDRGSNQPQHFGDGTRLSIL.

This clonotype appeared many times. This chain connects TRBV6-1 to TRBJ1-4; D remains ambiguous. CDR1 is MNHNS, CDR2 SASEGT, per germline. The CDR3 length is 12 residues. Between the trimmed V and J ends, which lost 8 bases and 4 bases, there was a span of 8 bases. The CDR3 nucleotides are TGTGCCAGCCTCGGAAATAATGAAAAACTGTTTTTT. Translated, it gives CASLGNNEKLFF.

This clonotype was seen many times. The chain is built from TRBV24-1 and TRBJ1-5, with D uncertain. The V gene's germline CDR1 is KGHDR and CDR2 SFDVKD. The CDR3 totals 13 residues. The V gene lost 6 bases and the J gene lost 2 bases, with 7 bases spanning the gap. The chain's CDR3 is CATSRQGNQPQHF. The CDR3 DNA reads TGTGCCACCAGTCGGCAGGGCAATCAGCCCCAGCATTTT.

This clonotype was recorded at least ten times. V is TRBV20-1 and J is TRBJ2-5; TRBD2 matches 8 bases. This CDR3 region has 16 residues. Germline values: CDR1 DFQATT, CDR2 SNEGSKA (reference sequence). The trim removed 0 bases at V and 4 bases at J, leaving 10 bases unmatched. CDR3 DNA: TGCAGTGCTAGAGATATTGGAGCGGGAGATGGAGAGACCCAGTACTTC. Protein: CSARDIGAGDGETQYF.

This clonotype came up many times. The chain carries TRBV29-1 and TRBJ2-1; 8 bases map to TRBD2. V dropped 6 bases and J dropped 3; count of bases not matched to a gene: 13. The CDR3 is 16 amino acids. CDR1 is SQVTM, CDR2 ANQGSEA, per germline. CDR3 coding DNA: TGCAGCGTGCACACCGGGGGTAGCGGGGTCTACAATGAGCAGTTCTTC. It encodes CSVHTGGSGVYNEQFF.

In its sample, this clonotype was seen many times. The chain recombines TRBV30 with TRBJ2-1, with D tentatively TRBD2 (5 bases). Per the germline V gene, CDR1 is GTSNPN and CDR2 is SVGIG (reference sequence). With 0 bases removed from V and 0 bases from J, the gap between germline ends came to 6 bases. The CDR3 length is 14 residues. The CDR3 nucleotides read TGTGCCTGGAGTGTAGGGAGCTCCTACAATGAGCAGTTCTTC. Translated, it gives CAWSVGSSYNEQFF.